The 32 T cell receptor beta chains below come from one sample, sequenced in a study of T cells after yellow fever vaccination. Using its own MiXCR run on the 5' RACE reads, TCRdb lists one record per CDR3 protein. The sample holds 400,000 or so distinct CDR3 sequences; approximately 6% are singletons and the top ten take around 16%. The sample consisted of PBMCs, taken 5 days after the yellow fever booster vaccination. The receptors come from a man aged 25 to 45 who received the YFV17D yellow fever vaccine.

This clonotype has only a few counts. The V gene is TRBV5-4, the J gene TRBJ2-1; 8 bases fit TRBD1. The CDR3 spans 15 residues. Germline V gene data show CDR1 as SGHNT and CDR2 as YYREEE (reference sequence). The junction had 6 bases not matched to a gene; V was cut back by 0 bases and J by 7 bases. The CDR3, as DNA: TGTGCCAGCAGCTTGGGGGGGCAGGGGGCAAATGAGCAGTTCTTC. Its protein product is CASSLGGQGANEQFF.

This clonotype came up a few times. The rearrangement joins TRBV5-5 to TRBJ2-5; D perhaps matches TRBD2 (5 bases). Trimming took off 3 bases at V and 3 bases at J, with 21 bases between the two ends. CDR3 length equals 17 residues. Germline CDR1 SGHKS, CDR2 YYEKEE (reference sequence). The CDR3 reads CASSSIEGSPSKETQYF. The CDR3 DNA reads as TGTGCCAGCAGCTCGATTGAGGGCAGCCCCTCAAAAGAGACCCAGTACTTC. The full variable domain, rest sourced from reference TRBV5-5 and TRBJ2-5, is DAGVTQSPTHLIKTRGQQVTLRCSPISGHKSVSWYQQVLGQGPQFIFQYYEKEERGRGNFPDRFSARQFPNYSSELNVNALLLGDSALYLCASSSIEGSPSKETQYFGPGTRLLVL.

In this sample, this clonotype turned up a few times. The chain combines TRBV23-1 with TRBJ2-4, with 8 nucleotides matching TRBD1. TRBV23-1 is assigned to the ORF class and has an uncertain function. This CDR3 is built from 15 residues. V trimming: 9 bases; J trimming: 5 bases; junction bases outside the gene matches: 12. The CDR3 protein is CARKPGAGQENIQYF. CDR3 DNA: TGCGCCAGGAAGCCTGGGGCGGGACAGGAAAACATTCAGTACTTC.

This clonotype was seen at least ten times. J is TRBJ2-1 and V is TRBV5-1; no clear D. The length of the CDR3 is 15 residues. V lost 0 bases, J lost 7 bases, and 14 bases lay in between. Per the germline V gene, CDR1 is SGHRS and CDR2 is YFSETQ. CDR3 in amino acids: CASSLGFREVNEQFF. Here the CDR3 DNA reads TGCGCCAGCAGCTTGGGATTTAGAGAGGTAAATGAGCAGTTCTTC.

This clonotype has only a few counts. The chain uses TRBV7-9 and TRBJ2-1, with D perhaps matching TRBD2 (5 bases). The CDR3 spans 12 residues. Between the trimmed V and J ends, which lost 0 bases and 12 bases, there was a span of 9 bases. CDR1 is SEHNR, CDR2 FQNEAQ, per germline (reference sequence). The CDR3 DNA is TGTGCCAGCAGCTTAGCGGAGGCTAGGCAGTTCTTC. This sequence encodes CASSLAEARQFF.

The table lists this clonotype with a few counts. The chain carries TRBV20-1 and TRBJ2-7, with a tentative D call TRBD2 (5 bases). This CDR3 spans 15 amino acids. Trimming shortened V by 5 bases and J by 0 bases, and 17 bases separated the two germline ends. Germline-derived CDR1 and CDR2 are DFQATT and SNEGSKA (reference sequence). The CDR3 nucleotides are TGCAGTGCTCTTCCACCTAGTGGGAGCTCCTACGAGCAGTACTTC. Its protein is CSALPPSGSSYEQYF.

This clonotype was counted a few times. V gene TRBV27 combines with J gene TRBJ2-3; TRBD1 aligns across 11 bases. This CDR3 spans 14 amino acids. The germline V gene encodes CDR1 MNHEY and CDR2 SMNVEV (reference sequence). V lost 10 bases to trimming and J lost 5 bases; unmatched junction nucleotides: 8. The CDR3 bases are TGTGCCACCAGATCGGGACAGGGGGTAGATACGCAGTATTTT. Protein: CATRSGQGVDTQYF.

This clonotype was counted a few times. The chain has TRBV29-1 and TRBJ2-7; no reliable D call. V lost 3 bases and J lost 2, with 14 bases in between. This CDR3 has 14 amino acids. CDR1 SQVTM and CDR2 ANQGSEA come from the germline V gene. The CDR3 loop is CSVDVSGPTYEQYF. In DNA form, the CDR3 reads TGCAGCGTTGATGTCAGTGGACCCACCTACGAGCAGTACTTC.

In this sample, this clonotype turned up many times. The rearrangement links TRBV20-1 to TRBJ2-7; D might be TRBD1 (5 bases). This CDR3 contains 15 residues. Germline V gene sequence: CDR1 DFQATT, CDR2 SNEGSKA (reference sequence). V shed 3 bases and J shed 6 bases, with 21 bases lying between them. CDR3 protein: CSARETTDISPEQYF. Written as DNA, the CDR3 is TGCAGTGCTAGGGAGACCACGGACATTTCTCCCGAGCAGTACTTC.

This clonotype has more than one count but fewer than ten. The chain has TRBV18 and TRBJ2-7; TRBD1 might be the D (5 bases). V was trimmed by 3 bases and J by 2 bases, leaving 8 bases between them. The CDR3 has 13 amino acids. CDR1 and CDR2 from the germline V gene are KGHSH and LQKENI. Here the CDR3 DNA reads TGTGCCAGCTCACCTGCCAGGGCCTACGAGCAGTACTTC. Translating it yields CASSPARAYEQYF.

A few counts support this clonotype. The V and J genes are TRBV4-3 and TRBJ1-2; D possibly corresponds to TRBD1 (6 bases). Deletions cut 0 bases from V and 6 bases from J, with 14 bases between. Germline CDR1 reads LGHNA; CDR2 reads YSLEER. The CDR3 totals 15 residues. In DNA, the CDR3 is TGCGCCAGCAGCCAAGAGGGGGGGACACCGAATGGCTACACCTTC. It codes for CASSQEGGTPNGYTF.

This clonotype showed up just a few times. The gene calls are TRBV20-1 and TRBJ2-4, with 12 bases matching TRBD1. V dropped 5 bases and J dropped 5; count of bases not matched to a gene: 4. Germline assignment: CDR1 DFQATT and CDR2 SNEGSKA (reference sequence). CDR3 length equals 14 residues. The CDR3 nucleotides read TGCAGTGCTGGGGGACAGGGGGCCGAAAACATTCAGTACTTC. Its translation: CSAGGQGAENIQYF.

This clonotype was seen many times. This CDR3 is CASSSGGDSYEQYF. DNA for the CDR3: TGTGCCAGCAGCTCCGGTGGGGACAGTTACGAGCAGTACTTC. The chain carries TRBV9 and TRBJ2-7, with 7 bases lining up with TRBD1. The junction had 8 bases not matched to a gene; V was cut back by 4 bases and J by 4 bases. CDR3 length equals 14 residues. The germline gives CDR1 SGDLS, CDR2 YYNGEE.

The chain employs TRBV6-5 and TRBJ2-7; 9 bases map to TRBD1. J was trimmed by 5 bases and V by 2 bases; bases with no gene match: 7. Germline lookup yields CDR1 MNHEY and CDR2 SVGAGI. The CDR3 is 15 residues long. The CDR3: CASSYGTGNTHEQYF. The CDR3 DNA is TGTGCCAGCAGTTACGGGACAGGGAACACCCACGAGCAGTACTTC.

This clonotype occurred a few times. The DNA of the CDR3 is TGTGCCAGCAGCTTAGGAGGTTACAGGGGTGAAAAACTGTTTTTT. Translated, it gives CASSLGGYRGEKLFF. The V call is TRBV7-2, the J call TRBJ1-4, with 7 bases aligning to TRBD1. V shed 1 base and J 7 bases; nucleotides not matched to a gene: 6. The germline gives CDR1 SGHTA, CDR2 FQGNSA. The CDR3 runs to 15 residues.

This clonotype was observed at least ten times. The chain combines TRBV20-1 with TRBJ2-1; the match to TRBD2 covers 11 bases. Unmatched junction bases numbered 8, after V lost 3 bases and J lost 10 bases. CDR1 DFQATT and CDR2 SNEGSKA come from the germline V gene (reference sequence). This CDR3 comprises 14 residues. The CDR3, as DNA: TGCAGTGCTAGCATAGCGGGAGGGCCTGGCGAGCAGTTCTTC. This sequence encodes CSASIAGGPGEQFF.

About this clonotype itself: Germline is not matched at one junction end, which may reflect a read error. The chain recombines TRBV4-3 with TRBJ2-5; D might be TRBD2 (5 bases). Per the germline V gene, CDR1 is LGHNA and CDR2 is YSLEER. This CDR3 spans 13 amino acids. CDR3 DNA: TGCGCCAGCAGCTCGGGGTTCCAAGAGACCCTGTACTTC. Residues: CASSSGFQETLYF.

This clonotype showed up many times. The chain recombines TRBV6-2 or TRBV6-3 with TRBJ2-1, with D possibly TRBD1 on 6 matching bases. The germline V and J ends were trimmed by 5 bases and 3 bases, with 8 bases remaining between them. Germline V CDR1 and CDR2: MNHEY, SVGEGT. The CDR3 is made up of 13 amino acids. CDR3 loop: CASSQDSYNEQFF. The DNA of the CDR3 is TGTGCCAGCAGTCAGGACAGCTACAATGAGCAGTTCTTC.

The sample holds a few counts of this clonotype. The V gene is TRBV6-5, the J gene TRBJ1-2, with 10 bases aligning to TRBD1. The J segment lost 4 bases and the V segment lost 4 bases, leaving 6 bases of the junction unmatched. CDR3 size: 15 residues. Germline values: CDR1 MNHEY, CDR2 SVGAGI. CDR3 amino acids: CASSSPRTGGYGYTF. The CDR3 nucleotides are TGTGCCAGCAGTTCTCCACGGACAGGGGGCTATGGCTACACCTTC.

This clonotype showed up many times. The chain has TRBV5-5 and TRBJ2-1; D is possibly TRBD2 (5 bases). Per the germline V gene, CDR1 is SGHKS and CDR2 is YYEKEE (reference sequence). V lost 0 bases and J 7 bases, leaving 20 bases between the germline ends. The CDR3 consists of 17 residues. DNA for the CDR3: TGTGCCAGCAGCTTGGGGCCAAATCGGGGTTCACGGAATGAGCAGTTCTTC. Protein sequence: CASSLGPNRGSRNEQFF.

The chain has TRBV3-1 and TRBJ2-7, with 10 bases identical to TRBD1. The CDR3 sequence is 14 residues long. V gave up 4 bases and J gave up 5 bases; unmatched junction bases: 5. Germline CDR1 LGHDT, CDR2 YNNKEL (reference sequence). The CDR3 region is CASSRLGTGDEQYF. Here the CDR3 DNA reads TGTGCCAGCAGCCGATTAGGGACAGGGGACGAGCAGTACTTC.

Many counts were recorded for this clonotype. The chain is built from TRBV6-1 and TRBJ2-5, with 8 bases that match TRBD2. The V gene end was trimmed by 7 bases and the J gene end by 5 bases; junction bases not matched to a gene: 6. Germline CDR1 MNHNS, CDR2 SASEGT. The CDR3 totals 13 residues. CDR3 sequence: CASTKAGVETQYF. The CDR3 DNA reads TGTGCCAGCACAAAAGCGGGAGTGGAGACCCAGTACTTC.

The chain carries TRBV12-3 or TRBV12-4 and TRBJ2-7; 11 bases match TRBD1. The junction had 11 bases not matched to a gene; V was cut back by 7 bases and J by 6 bases. This CDR3 has 15 residues. The CDR3 here is CASTPGDRGTPEQYF. CDR3 nucleotides: TGTGCCAGCACCCCGGGGGACAGGGGGACACCCGAGCAGTACTTC.

CDR3 sequence: CASSHSRETSIQYF. The CDR3 bases are TGTGCCAGCAGTCATTCGCGGGAGACGAGCATTCAGTACTTC. The chain is built from TRBV6-2 or TRBV6-3 and TRBJ2-4; 7 nucleotides agree with TRBD2. The CDR3 is 14 amino acids. V lost 5 bases and J lost 9; bases outside the gene matches: 10. Germline V gene lookup returns CDR1 MNHEY and CDR2 SVGEGT.

This clonotype was counted only a few times. The chain joins TRBV5-1 to TRBJ2-1, with 10 bases aligning to TRBD2. The length of the CDR3 is 14 residues. Looked up from germline, CDR1 is SGHRS and CDR2 is YFSETQ. With V trimmed by 2 bases and J by 8 bases, 4 bases remained unmatched. This CDR3 reads CASSLVLAGHEQFF. As DNA, the CDR3 is TGCGCCAGCAGCTTAGTACTAGCGGGACATGAGCAGTTCTTC. Based on the CDR3 plus reference TRBV5-1 and TRBJ2-1, the full variable domain is KAGVTQTPRYLIKTRGQQVTLSCSPISGHRSVSWYQQTPGQGLQFLFEYFSETQRNKGNFPGRFSGRQFSNSRSEMNVSTLELGDSALYLCASSLVLAGHEQFFGPGTRLTVL.

This clonotype was counted ten times or more. This chain connects TRBV10-3 to TRBJ2-2; D may correspond to TRBD1 or TRBD2 (6 bases each). The germline V gene has CDR1 ENHRY and CDR2 SYGVKD. With 10 bases removed from V and 0 bases from J, the gap between germline ends came to 18 bases. This CDR3 is built from 16 residues. The CDR3 here is CATRRGENSNTGELFF. The CDR3 bases are TGTGCCACTAGGAGGGGGGAGAATTCGAACACCGGGGAGCTGTTTTTT.

This clonotype was detected only a few times. This chain joins TRBV30 and TRBJ1-1, with D possibly matching TRBD1 (6 bases). CDR1 and CDR2 (germline): GTSNPN, SVGIG (reference sequence). The CDR3 consists of 13 residues. With 8 bases removed from V and 0 bases from J, the gap between germline ends came to 13 bases. CDR3 sequence reads: CAVQGSMNTEAFF. The CDR3 DNA sequence: TGTGCCGTACAGGGTTCGATGAACACTGAAGCTTTCTTT.

The chain is built from TRBV20-1 and TRBJ2-3, with D perhaps matching TRBD2 (6 bases). This CDR3 has 17 amino acids. The V and J ends lost 3 bases and 2 bases respectively, with 21 bases between them. CDR1 is DFQATT and CDR2 is SNEGSKA in the germline V gene (reference sequence). The CDR3 region has the DNA TGCAGTGCTAGTCGCGGGACGAGAATCACTATCACAGATACGCAGTATTTT. It yields the protein CSASRGTRITITDTQYF.

This clonotype was recorded at least ten times. The chain joins TRBV30 to TRBJ2-1; possible D gene TRBD1, 6 bases. Trimming left V 0 bases short and J 4 bases short, with 10 bases between. The V gene's germline CDR1 is GTSNPN and CDR2 SVGIG (reference sequence). This CDR3 is built from 14 residues. The CDR3 DNA sequence: TGTGCCTGGAGTGTACGGACAGTTTACAATGAGCAGTTCTTC. This encodes CAWSVRTVYNEQFF. The full variable domain, with the rest looked up from reference TRBV30 and TRBJ2-1, is SQTIHQWPATLVQPVGSPLSLECTVEGTSNPNLYWYRQAAGRGLQLLFYSVGIGQISSEVPQNLSASRPQDRQFILSSKKLLLSDSGFYLCAWSVRTVYNEQFFGPGTRLTVL.

The chain recombines TRBV5-1 with TRBJ2-5; TRBD1 matches 10 bases. Trimming cost V 4 bases and J 2 bases; bases outside gene matches: 8. CDR1 is SGHRS, CDR2 YFSETQ, per germline. The CDR3 sequence is 16 residues long. Here the CDR3 reads CASSTGQGGTQETQYF. The CDR3 nucleotides read TGCGCCAGCAGCACCGGACAGGGGGGGACTCAAGAGACCCAGTACTTC.

This clonotype has at least ten counts. The rearrangement joins TRBV6-6 to TRBJ2-5; tentatively, D is TRBD2 (6 bases). V was trimmed by 7 bases and J by 2 bases, leaving 11 bases between them. Germline V CDR1 and CDR2: MNHNY, SVGAGI (reference sequence). The CDR3 length is 13 residues. CDR3 amino acids: CASIKGGQETQYF. CDR3 sequence (DNA): TGTGCCAGCATCAAGGGAGGACAAGAGACCCAGTACTTC.

In its sample, this clonotype was seen a few times. The chain combines TRBV29-1 with TRBJ2-1; TRBD1 matches 9 bases. This CDR3 is 13 amino acids long. From germline, CDR1 is SQVTM and CDR2 ANQGSEA. Unmatched junction bases numbered 5, after V lost 7 bases and J lost 4 bases. The CDR3 here is CSERTGVYNEQFF. The CDR3 DNA reads as TGCAGCGAACGGACAGGGGTTTACAATGAGCAGTTCTTC.